This T cell receptor (beta chain) comes out of a study of tumor and adjacent non-tumor tissue in lung cancer. The CDR3 contains 14 residues. The germline gives CDR1 MNHEY, CDR2 SVGEGT. The library came from three nested PCR rounds adapted from ARM-PCR protocols. TCRdb independently ran MiXCR on the multiplex PCR reads; one entry per CDR3 protein. The data hold 70,000 to 90,000 distinct CDR3 sequences, with approximately 68% observed a single time. In the case of this clonotype: A junction end diverges from the germline sequence, so it may reflect a read error.

The template was RNA from unsorted bulk tissue. Distant lung tissue was collected more than 3 cm away from the tumor edge. This sequence originates from a woman in her 50s with non-small cell lung cancer. The J gene is TRBJ2-3, the V gene TRBV6-2 or TRBV6-3, with 9 bases identical to TRBD2. The sequenced sample was distant non-tumor lung tissue. In DNA, the CDR3 is TGTGCCAGTAGTTATGGGACTAGCCGGTATAGGCAGTATTTT. This sequence encodes CASSYGTSRYRQYF.